This TCR beta chain was sequenced for a study of blood T cell repertoires in COVID-19 (dated by TCRdb to about 2020). Looking at the study overall: Collaborator samples came from the United States, Italy and Spain and covered acute and convalescent phases of COVID-19. The samples were drawn from the first 160 participants of the ongoing ImmuneRACE study and from some 1,300 subjects provided by 6 global collaborators. The repertoires were released in a freely available public database meant as a resource for research on the immune response to SARS-CoV-2. The prospective study material was composed of cDNA or gDNA derived from T cells, B-cell-depleted T cells, or PBMCs. Where HLA class I and class II types were available, the types were taken from metadata supplied by the sample provider, not from assay-based typing. Nearly every sample came with metadata listing a de-identified subject ID, COVID-19 status, age in years and sex. The dataset comprised deeply sampled blood TCRbeta repertoires from subjects exposed to, actively infected with, or recovered from COVID-19.

One collaborating source in Seattle enrolled patients while the patients were actively infected and followed the patients over time throughout the course of disease. Each collaborating institution followed its own protocols to collect whole blood in K2EDTA tubes. For TCRbeta analysis, collaborator samples were shipped as frozen whole blood, as isolated PBMCs, or as DNA extracted from either sample type. TCRbeta CDR3 regions were amplified from genomic DNA using the immunoSEQ Assay, a bias-controlled multiplex PCR. The original methods were these. Within the assay, amplification of reference gene primers was used to estimate how many nucleated cells each sample contained. To quantify the absolute abundance of each unique TCRbeta CDR3 rearrangement, sequence reads were collapsed and filtered. For each sample, productive Simpson clonality was calculated as the square root of Simpson's diversity index over productive rearrangements. TCRdb limited this immuneACCESS table to in-frame rearrangements with V and J called. A share of clones is missing; checked studies link under half to unresolved V genes, and the rest is unexplained. The V and J calls and clone size are taken from that table; D and trimming were inferred from the DNA. Here the sample has over 150,000 clones; approximately 83% occur a single time. The ten top clones hold 6.5% to 9% of the sample.

This clone occurred a few times. Which antigen it targets is not known. Base qualities are missing; no much larger clone stands one base away. Here is what the overall study found, with its caveats: Clinical and demographic metadata were provided uncurated, with the amount varying by source and participant.

CDR1 and CDR2 (LNHDA, SQIVND) derive from the germline V gene (reference sequence). Deletion took 5 bases off V and 5 bases off J, with a span of 13 bases between the germline ends. The CDR3 holds 14 amino acids from the cysteine to the phenylalanine. CDR3 DNA only is kept here, 42 bases in frame from base 1. The sequenced material came from peripheral blood. The receptor was derived from a woman in her thirties or forties with COVID-19, enrolled during active disease. The rearrangement combines TRBV19 with TRBJ1-5; a tentative D match to TRBD1 spans 6 bases. DNA sequence: TGTGCCAGTAGTCCGCCGGGACACTATCAGCCCCAGCATTTT. It codes for CASSPPGHYQPQHF.